The present entry profiles one T cell receptor (beta chain) with its context. The target of this receptor is not known. Base qualities are not recorded, but no much larger clone differs from it by a single base. The data stem from a study of control samples from healthy donors and cancer patients (dated by TCRdb to 2019 to 2021). Libraries were built with the immunoSEQ multiplex PCR assay. TCRdb holds this immuneACCESS table with in-frame rearrangements only. Some clones are missing; in checked studies, unresolved V genes explain under half, and the rest has no known cause. The sample contains some 110,000 clones, about 93% of them found a single time. More than 2% of the sample lies in the top ten. Here V drops 7 bases and J drops 1 base, and the junction holds 8 bases not matched to any gene. According to the germline V gene, CDR1 reads MDHEN and CDR2 reads SYDVKM. The CDR3 runs 15 residues from the cysteine to the phenylalanine. Only CDR3 DNA remains: 45 bases, in frame from the first base.

The sequence is built from TRBV28 and TRBJ1-1; TRBD1 agrees with 8 junctional bases. The clonotype originates from a man aged 30 to 39 in good health. Material: blood. The DNA is TGTGCCAGCACACCAGGGGGCGCAAGGAACACTGAAGCTTTCTTT. Its coded protein is CASTPGGARNTEAFF.